Detailed here is one T cell receptor beta chain. The antigen it recognizes is unknown. The record has no base qualities; no much larger clone is one base away. This record comes from a study of memory CD4+ T cells and cytomegalovirus serostatus (dated by TCRdb to about 2019). Some background on the complete study: The cohort included 35 or so healthy adults from Belgium, of whom 9 were CMV seropositive and 24 were CMV seronegative. To replicate a published TCR-based CMV serostatus classifier, the study sequenced CD4+ memory TCRbeta repertoires from a Belgian cohort whose cytomegalovirus serostatus was known. The paper's findings and limits, for the study overall: Only CD4+CD45RO+ memory cells were sequenced, unlike the original study, which covered naive and memory CD4+ and CD8+ populations. The results were interpreted as suggesting that the CMV-associated TCR signature is largely present in the CD4+ memory repertoire. On the Belgian cohort, the classifier built on the original framework reached a median bootstrapped AUC of roughly 0.94, with a 95% CI of 0.76-1.00. For predicting CMV serostatus, the median bootstrapped AUC was roughly 0.96 using the original framework and 0.9 to 0.92 using a US-trained random forest. Among the 150 to 200 previously reported CMV-associated TCRbeta sequences, 67 showed up in the CD4+ memory repertoires, with each one found in between one and five individuals.

Genomic DNA was extracted from sorted cells with the Quick-DNA Microprep Kit. Amplification of TCRbeta DNA was done with the immunoSEQ hsTCRbeta kit, following the protocol from the manufacturer. TCRbeta libraries were sequenced on an Illumina MiSeq instrument. Per the authors' processing: Following removal of out-of-frame sequences, 2 million to 2.5 million distinct TCRbeta sequences were retained, with an average of around 67,000 per individual. Each individual was scored according to the count of 164 previously reported CMV-associated TCRbeta sequences and the total productive distinct TCRbeta count. A beta-binomial model was reimplemented in Python, and scikit-learn random forests with default parameters were trained on US cohort data. Classifier performance on the Belgian cohort was reported as the median AUC with percentile confidence intervals calculated over 10,000 bootstrap iterations. TCRdb took over this immuneACCESS table, retaining in-frame rearrangements with V and J assigned. Such tables are incomplete; in checked studies, under half of the missing clones stem from an unresolved V gene, and the remainder is unexplained. V and J calls and clone size are those listed in that table; D and trimming were worked out from the DNA. Present in this sample are just under 60,000 clones, about 81% of which were seen just once. 0.8% to 1.2% of the sample is taken by the ten largest.

V gives up 7 bases and J gives up 2 bases, and the segment between their germline ends measures 10 bases. Based on the germline V gene (reference sequence), the CDR1 and CDR2 sequences are SEHNR and FQNEAQ. Spanning cysteine to phenylalanine, the CDR3 consists of 13 amino acids. The only DNA kept is the CDR3, 39 bases in frame from the first base. Single viable CD3+CD4+CD8-CD45RO+ cells were sorted as memory CD4+ T cells on a FACSAria II. CMV serostatus was determined using a Roche Elecsys assay that detects serum IgG against CMV pp150, pp28, p38 and p52. Once the samples were thawed, total CD4+ T cells were enriched through positive selection using CD4 magnetic microbeads. The samples came from a different study that was designed specifically to examine the CD4+ T cell memory repertoire. Peripheral blood mononuclear cells were isolated and cryopreserved according to standard operating procedures, and serum was kept at -80 degrees C. CD3-PerCP (BW264/56), CD4-APC (RPA-T4), CD45RO-PE (UCHT1) and CD8-Pacific Orange (3B5) antibodies were used for staining, and non-viable cells were excluded with Sytox blue.

This TCR was recovered from an adult in good health and CMV-seronegative. Sample: memory CD4+ T cells from blood. The rearrangement combines TRBV7-9 with TRBJ2-3; the D segment could be TRBD2, given 6 matching bases. The CDR3 region reads CASKAGLTDTQYF. The sequence in DNA is TGTGCCAGCAAAGCGGGCCTCACAGATACGCAGTATTTT.